The next 13 T cell receptor beta chains were all read from a single sample in a study of regulatory T cells in long-lasting Graves disease. To make TCR beta libraries, researchers used iRepertoire HTBI primers and Arm-PCR of CDR3 regions. TCRdb reanalysed the multiplex PCR reads using MiXCR and keeps one entry per CDR3 protein. In the table there are 350,000 to 550,000 distinct CDR3 sequences, just under 15% of which are singletons. Documented time point: newly diagnosed GD, antithyroid drugs for less than 3 months. RNA isolated from PBMCs was used to make the TCR library. This sample also belongs to another study, concerning T cells in Graves' hyperthyroidism and ophthalmopathy.

Sequenced material: peripheral blood mononuclear cells (PBMCs), taken at new diagnosis, from a patient treated with antithyroid drugs. All receptors derive from a woman aged 25 to 39 with Graves disease.

As concerns this clonotype: Being one base from a much bigger clone, this may be a read error. The V gene is TRBV12-3 or TRBV12-4, the J gene TRBJ1-2, with 9 bases fitting TRBD1. There are 13 residues in the CDR3. CDR3 DNA: TGTGCCAGCAGTTTAAGGACAGGGGCTGGCCACACCTTC. Residues: CASSLRTGAGHTF.

This clonotype has only a few counts. The rearrangement links TRBV9 to TRBJ1-1; D gene unclear. Deletions cut 4 bases from V and 1 base from J, with 8 bases between. The CDR3 has 13 residues. Germline CDR1 and CDR2: SGDLS and YYNGEE. The CDR3: CASSLRWNTEAFF. CDR3 nucleotides: TGTGCCAGCAGCCTCCGATGGAACACTGAAGCTTTCTTT.

The chain uses TRBV3-1 and TRBJ1-3, with 7 bases lining up with TRBD1. V was clipped by 3 bases and J by 2 bases; unmatched bases: 4. The CDR3 runs to 15 residues. Per germline, CDR1 LGHDT and CDR2 YNNKEL (reference sequence). The CDR3 nucleotides are TGTGCCAGCAGCCAGATTGGACAGGCTGGAAACACCATATATTTT. Its translation is CASSQIGQAGNTIYF. Supplemented by reference TRBV3-1 and TRBJ1-3, the full variable domain reads DTAVSQTPKYLVTQMGNDKSIKCEQNLGHDTMYWYKQDSKKFLKIMFSYNNKELIINETVPNRFSPKSPDKAHLNLHINSLELGDSAVYFCASSQIGQAGNTIYFGEGSWLTVV.

This clonotype appeared many times. The chain carries TRBV28 and TRBJ2-7; 12 bases are a match to TRBD2. The CDR3 sequence is 16 residues long. V lost 7 bases to trimming and J lost 5 bases; unmatched junction nucleotides: 12. From germline, CDR1 is MDHEN and CDR2 SYDVKM. CDR3: CASTYLGLAGPNEQYF. The CDR3 nucleotides are TGTGCCAGCACCTATCTGGGACTAGCGGGTCCAAACGAGCAGTACTTC.

This clonotype was picked up many times. CDR3 DNA sequence: TGTGCCAGCAGTTTGGGATACTATGGCTACACCTTC. The encoded protein is CASSLGYYGYTF. The rearrangement joins TRBV28 to TRBJ1-2; D ambiguous. The ends were cut back, 3 bases at V and 3 bases at J, with 5 bases in the middle. This CDR3 has 12 residues. CDR1 and CDR2 (germline): MDHEN, SYDVKM.

This clonotype was detected many times. This chain connects TRBV6-1 to TRBJ2-1, with TRBD2 identical over 12 bases. The CDR3 covers 13 residues. Germline CDR1 is MNHNS and CDR2 is SASEGT. V shed 11 bases, J shed 8 bases, and the junction held 7 bases outside the gene matches. This CDR3 is CAARLAGADEQFF. The CDR3 nucleotides read TGTGCCGCACGACTAGCGGGAGCGGATGAGCAGTTCTTC.

The genes are TRBV10-3 and TRBJ2-3, with 14 nucleotides matching TRBD2. Per germline, CDR1 ENHRY and CDR2 SYGVKD. The CDR3 is 19 residues long. V lost 3 bases, J lost 0 bases, and 8 bases stayed unmatched. CDR3 protein: CAISDRRTSGRKSTDTQYF. CDR3 nucleotide sequence: TGTGCCATCAGTGACCGGCGGACTAGCGGGAGGAAAAGCACAGATACGCAGTATTTT.

This clonotype was seen ten or more times. The rearrangement joins TRBV7-3 to TRBJ2-7, with 7 bases aligning to TRBD2. The V gene end was trimmed by 2 bases and the J gene end by 3 bases; junction bases not matched to a gene: 7. CDR3 length equals 15 residues. Germline assignment: CDR1 SGHTA and CDR2 FQGTGA. CDR3 sequence: CASSLSQGGSYEQYF. CDR3 nucleotides: TGTGCCAGCAGCTTATCCCAAGGCGGGAGCTACGAGCAGTACTTC.

This clonotype was recorded many times. V is TRBV29-1 and J is TRBJ2-3; TRBD2 matches at 7 bases. The CDR3 sequence is 15 residues long. Germline CDR1 is SQVTM and CDR2 is ANQGSEA. V was pared by 6 bases and J by 5 bases, with 14 bases of the junction left unmatched. The CDR3 nucleotides read TGCAGCGTGGCGGAGCGGGGCGGGCATCAAGATACGCAGTATTTT. Protein: CSVAERGGHQDTQYF.

This clonotype has a handful of counts. The chain is built from TRBV10-2 and TRBJ2-7; 7 bases are shared with TRBD2. J gave up 6 bases and V 0 bases, and 2 bases lay outside the gene matches. CDR1 WSHSY and CDR2 SAAADI come from the germline V gene. This CDR3 is built from 13 residues. DNA of the CDR3: TGCGCCAGCAGTGAGTCTCCGGGGGGCGAGCAGTACTTC. This codes for CASSESPGGEQYF.

This clonotype was seen ten or more times. The chain employs TRBV28 and TRBJ2-4; TRBD1 matches at 8 bases. Germline V CDR1 and CDR2: MDHEN, SYDVKM. This CDR3 has 16 residues. The ends lost 4 bases at V and 9 bases at J; junction bases unmatched: 14. The CDR3 spells CASSSSGGGRAGIQYF. CDR3 coding DNA: TGTGCCAGCAGTTCCTCAGGGGGCGGGCGCGCCGGCATTCAGTACTTC.

This clonotype occurred many times. Compared with germline, one end of the junction differs, possibly owing to a read error. This chain links TRBV6-1 with TRBJ1-2; possibly TRBD1 for D (5 bases). The germline gives CDR1 MNHNS, CDR2 SASEGT. The CDR3 runs 13 residues. In nucleotides, the CDR3 is TGTGCCAGCGGTGACGGGGGAAGTTATGGCTACACCTTC. Amino acids: CASGDGGSYGYTF.

This clonotype was counted ten times or more. The chain employs TRBV7-9 and TRBJ2-5, with D perhaps matching TRBD1 (5 bases). The germline V gene has CDR1 SEHNR and CDR2 FQNEAQ (reference sequence). Trimming stripped 5 bases from V and 5 bases from J, with 15 bases between. The CDR3 consists of 14 residues. As DNA, the CDR3 is TGTGCCAGCAGCCCCCCAGGGAATTCGGAGACCCAGTACTTC. Translation: CASSPPGNSETQYF.